The sequence of this TCR beta chain was determined in a study of cytomegalovirus exposure and HLA in healthy donors. Study conclusions and caveats: There were some 150 TCR beta chains listed as cytomegalovirus-associated. First-cohort TCR clusters tended to co-occur in the 130 or so validation repertoires, a later analysis found.

This clone was picked up one time. Antigen specificity is unknown. This table comes from immunoSEQ multiplex PCR, and its TCRdb copy is limited to in-frame clones, with some not included. The table lists about 110,000 clones, approximately 94% of them singletons. While the first cohort had 700 or so subjects, the donors belonged to the separate validation cohort of roughly 130 subjects. Trimming took off 6 bases at V and 5 bases at J, with 11 bases between the two ends. From germline, CDR1 is MNHNS and CDR2 SASEGT. CDR3 length: 12 amino acids. V is TRBV6-1 and J is TRBJ2-7, with unresolved D. Sequences were obtained from PBMCs. The source is a woman under 30 in good health and CMV-seronegative. The CDR3 DNA sequence: TGTGCCAGCAGCGAGACTCGGCACGAGCAGTACTTC. Amino acid sequence: CASSETRHEQYF.